The text below deals with one T cell receptor beta chain. The antigen it recognizes is unknown. It has no much larger one-base neighbor in the sample; base qualities were not kept. The CDR1 and CDR2 encoded by the germline V gene are SGHDN and FVKESK. Including cysteine and phenylalanine, the CDR3 has 13 amino acids. CDR3 DNA is the only sequence kept; it has 39 bases, read in frame from the first base. V lost 6 bases and J lost 9 bases; the stretch between them is 15 bases long. Participants in the prospective study were enrolled through a virtual design, were aged roughly 18 to 100 years, and lived in 24 United States geographic areas. To assign participants to cohorts, the prospective study relied on clinical history that participants themselves reported in a screening survey and a study questionnaire. Exposed participants had been in contact with someone with a PCR-confirmed or clinician-diagnosed COVID-19 case within 2 weeks of study entry. Each participant in the prospective study had whole blood, serum and a nasopharyngeal or oropharyngeal swab collected by mobile phlebotomists. Over a roughly two-month period, participants in the prospective study had the option of providing additional blood draws and questionnaires. Before DNA extraction, blood samples from the prospective study were shipped at room temperature or frozen.

This sample was taken from a study of blood T cell repertoires in COVID-19 (dated by TCRdb to 2018 to 2020). A note on the overall study: Collaborator samples came from the United States, Italy and Spain and covered acute and convalescent phases of COVID-19. The material from the prospective study consisted of cDNA or gDNA derived from T cells, B-cell-depleted T cells, or PBMCs. Deeply sampled blood TCRbeta repertoires from subjects exposed to, actively infected with, or recovered from COVID-19 were included in the dataset. The repertoires were made available in a free public database intended to serve as a resource for research on the immune response to SARS-CoV-2. The samples were drawn from the first 160 participants of the ongoing ImmuneRACE study and from 1,254 subjects provided by 6 global collaborators. Sample metadata almost always included a de-identified subject ID, COVID-19 status, age in years and sex. HLA class I and class II types, where available, came from metadata supplied by the sample provider rather than from assay-based typing. Summary of the overall study and its limitations: The amount of clinical and demographic metadata varied by source and participant and was provided uncurated.

TCRbeta CDR3 regions were amplified from genomic DNA using the immunoSEQ Assay, a bias-controlled multiplex PCR. The paper's data handling went like this. The number of nucleated cells in each sample was estimated from the amplification of reference gene primers within the assay. To quantify the absolute abundance of each unique TCRbeta CDR3 rearrangement, sequence reads were collapsed and filtered. For each sample, productive Simpson clonality was calculated as the square root of Simpson's diversity index across productive rearrangements. TCRdb's version of the immuneACCESS table is confined to in-frame rearrangements and falls short of the full clone set. An unresolved V gene accounts for under half of the shortfall where checked; the remainder is of unknown origin. V, J and clone size are those of that table, while D and trimming were read from the DNA. The sample table shows 320,000 or so clones, and 85% are seen once. The biggest ten clones account for 1.9% of the sample.

Specimen: PBMCs or T cells enriched from blood (not recorded which). The clonotype was recovered from a woman in her twenties or thirties who had been exposed to COVID-19. This receptor chain uses TRBV14 and TRBJ2-1; 7 matching bases give a weak D call of TRBD2. The CDR3 reads CASSSTSRGEQFF. The DNA sequence follows: TGTGCCAGCAGTTCGACTAGCAGGGGTGAGCAGTTCTTC.